This is a list of T cell receptor beta chains from one sample in a study of blood T cell repertoires in COVID-19. Produced via immunoSEQ multiplex PCR; TCRdb's table is partial and in-frame only. The data contain about 150,000 clones, around 90% of them singletons. Sequences were obtained from PBMCs or T cells enriched from blood (not recorded which). All receptors come from a woman between 40 and 55 years old who had been exposed to COVID-19. Both conserved end residues are part of each CDR3. Fields, in order: J gene, V gene, clone size, D gene, CDR3 DNA, CDR3 protein. The D gene is left open where the match is weak. Clone size is shown for a subset of rows, as once, few, many or a class of expanded clone.

>TRBJ1-2|TRBV19|-|-
TGTGCCAGTAGTTGGCAGTCCTCCGGAGATGGCTACACCTTC
CASSWQSSGDGYTF
>TRBJ1-1|TRBV6-5|once|TRBD1
TGTACCAGCAGTTACGGACAGGGTCCCGTTTTTGAAGCTTTCTTT
CTSSYGQGPVFEAFF
>TRBJ1-2|TRBV28|once|TRBD1
TGTGCCAGCAGTTTTAACAGGGGGCGTCTGGGCCAGGGCTACACCTTC
CASSFNRGRLGQGYTF
>TRBJ2-2|TRBV9|few|-
TGTGCCAGCAGCGTAGCGAGCGTGGGCACCGGGGAGCTGTTTTTT
CASSVASVGTGELFF
>TRBJ2-3|TRBV10-3|once|-
TGTGCCATCAGTTTTGGTAGCGGATTCACAGATACGCAGTATTTT
CAISFGSGFTDTQYF
>TRBJ1-5|TRBV1|-|-
TGCACCAGCAGCCGGGACAACTATAGCAATCAGCCCCAGCATTTT
CTSSRDNYSNQPQHF
>TRBJ1-5|TRBV27|-|-
TGTGCCAGCGCTTCACTCCAGACAGGCAACAATCAGCCCCAGCATTTT
CASASLQTGNNQPQHF
>TRBJ1-5|TRBV10-2|few|TRBD1
TGCGCCAGCAGTGAGGGGACAGGGGTATTTCAGCCCCAGCATTTT
CASSEGTGVFQPQHF
>TRBJ2-3|TRBV28|-|TRBD2
TGTGCCACCAGTAGCGGGAGGGCCGATACGCAGTATTTT
CATSSGRADTQYF
>TRBJ1-3|TRBV7-9|-|-
TGTGCCAGCACTCCCGGGGACACCATATATTTT
CASTPGDTIYF
>TRBJ1-6|TRBV9|-|-
TGTGCCAGCAGCGTAGGCAGTATATCACCCCTCCACTTT
CASSVGSISPLHF
>TRBJ2-6|TRBV6-5|few|-
TGTGCCAGCAGTTACTCAGGAGTATCTGGGGCCAACGTCCTGACTTTC
CASSYSGVSGANVLTF
>TRBJ1-2|TRBV9|-|TRBD1
TGTGCCAGCCGGACCAGGGGGAAGGGAGGCTACACCTTC
CASRTRGKGGYTF
>TRBJ1-5|TRBV18|-|-
TGTGCCAGCTCACCGGGGGGGACTGGCAATCAGCCCCAGCATTTT
CASSPGGTGNQPQHF
>TRBJ2-5|TRBV19|-|TRBD2
TGTGCCAGTAGTATCGGGACTAGCGGGGGGCCTAGAGATACCCAGTACTTC
CASSIGTSGGPRDTQYF
>TRBJ1-1|TRBV7-2|-|TRBD1
TGTGCCAGCAGCCCAAGCAGGGGACAGGGGGCGCGGGACACTGAAGCTTTCTTT
CASSPSRGQGARDTEAFF
>TRBJ1-1|TRBV3-1/TRBV3-2|-|-
TGTGCCAGCAGCCAAGACCAGACAGGCTGGGTCGGGAACACTGAAGCTTTCTTT
CASSQDQTGWVGNTEAFF
>TRBJ1-5|TRBV7-9|once|-
TGTGCCAGCAGCTTAGAATCAGGGGTCGGAGGCAATCAGCCCCAGCATTTT
CASSLESGVGGNQPQHF
>TRBJ1-4|TRBV10-1|once|-
TGCGCCAGCAGTCCGGGTTTGGCTAATGAAAAACTGTTTTTT
CASSPGLANEKLFF
>TRBJ2-5|TRBV29-1|-|TRBD2
TGCAGCGTTGGAGCGGGACAAGAGACCCAGTACTTC
CSVGAGQETQYF
>TRBJ2-7|TRBV30|-|TRBD2
TGTGCCTGGGGGGCTAGCGGGGGTTCCTACGAGCAGTACTTC
CAWGASGGSYEQYF
>TRBJ2-1|TRBV5-1|-|TRBD2
TGCGCCAGCAGCCTCGAAGGGACTACCTACAATGAGCAGTTCTTC
CASSLEGTTYNEQFF
>TRBJ1-2|TRBV15|-|-
TGTGCCACCAGCAGAGATCGAACCCCAGATGGGAGCTATGGCTACACCTTC
CATSRDRTPDGSYGYTF
>TRBJ2-5|TRBV12-3/TRBV12-4|-|TRBD1
TGTGCCAGCGTAGGACAGGGGTCAGAGACCCAGTACTTC
CASVGQGSETQYF